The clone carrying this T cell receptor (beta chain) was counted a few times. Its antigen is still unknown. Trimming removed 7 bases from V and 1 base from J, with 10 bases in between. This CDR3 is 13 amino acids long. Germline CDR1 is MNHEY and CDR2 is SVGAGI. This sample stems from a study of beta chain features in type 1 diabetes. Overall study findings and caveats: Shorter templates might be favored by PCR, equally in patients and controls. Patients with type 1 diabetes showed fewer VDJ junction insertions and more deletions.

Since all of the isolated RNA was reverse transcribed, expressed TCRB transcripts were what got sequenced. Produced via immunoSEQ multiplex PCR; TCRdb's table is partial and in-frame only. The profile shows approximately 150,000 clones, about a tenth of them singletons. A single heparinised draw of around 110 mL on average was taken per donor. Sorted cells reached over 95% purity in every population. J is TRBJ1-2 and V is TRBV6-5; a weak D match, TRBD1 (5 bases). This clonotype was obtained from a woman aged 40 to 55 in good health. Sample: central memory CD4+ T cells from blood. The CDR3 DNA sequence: TGTGCCAGCACCACGGGGGTTAACTATGGCTACACCTTC. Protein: CASTTGVNYGYTF.